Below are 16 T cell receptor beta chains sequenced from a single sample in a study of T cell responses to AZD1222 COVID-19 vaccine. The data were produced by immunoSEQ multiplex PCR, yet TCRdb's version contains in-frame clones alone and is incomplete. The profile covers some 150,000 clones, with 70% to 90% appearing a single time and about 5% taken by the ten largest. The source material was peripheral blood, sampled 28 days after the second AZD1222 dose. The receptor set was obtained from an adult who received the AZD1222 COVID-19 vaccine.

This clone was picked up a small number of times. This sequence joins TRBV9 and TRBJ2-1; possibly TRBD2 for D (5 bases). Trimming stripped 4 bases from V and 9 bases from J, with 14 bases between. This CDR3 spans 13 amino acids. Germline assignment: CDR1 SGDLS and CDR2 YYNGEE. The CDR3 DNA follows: TGTGCCAGCAGCCCCTCCCGGGGTGGTGAGCAGTTCTTC. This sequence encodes CASSPSRGGEQFF.

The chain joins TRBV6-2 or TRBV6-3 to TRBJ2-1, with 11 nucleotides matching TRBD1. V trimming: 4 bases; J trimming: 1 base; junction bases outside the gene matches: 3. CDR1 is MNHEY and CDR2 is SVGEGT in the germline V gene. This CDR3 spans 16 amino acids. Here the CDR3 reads CASSSGQGASYNEQFF. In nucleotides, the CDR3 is TGTGCCAGCAGTTCAGGACAGGGGGCTTCCTACAATGAGCAGTTCTTC.

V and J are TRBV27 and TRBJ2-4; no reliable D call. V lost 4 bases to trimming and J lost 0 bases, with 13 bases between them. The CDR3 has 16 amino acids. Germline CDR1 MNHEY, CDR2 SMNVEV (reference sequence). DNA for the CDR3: TGTGCCAGCAGTTCCCCAGTGAGTCTAGCCAAAAACATTCAGTACTTC. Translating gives CASSSPVSLAKNIQYF.

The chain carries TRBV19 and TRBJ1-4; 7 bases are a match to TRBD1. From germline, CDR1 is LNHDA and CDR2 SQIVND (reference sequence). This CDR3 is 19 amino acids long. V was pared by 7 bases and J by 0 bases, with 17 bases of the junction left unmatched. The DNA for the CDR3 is TGTGCCAGTACCTTCGTCAGGGGGAAGGGCAGGGCAACTAATGAAAAACTGTTTTTT. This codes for CASTFVRGKGRATNEKLFF.

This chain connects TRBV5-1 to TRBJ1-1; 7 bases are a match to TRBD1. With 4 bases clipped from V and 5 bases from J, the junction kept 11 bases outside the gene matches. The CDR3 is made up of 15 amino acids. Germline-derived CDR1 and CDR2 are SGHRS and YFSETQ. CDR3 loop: CASSNNRGEGTEAFF. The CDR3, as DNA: TGCGCCAGCAGCAATAACAGGGGAGAGGGAACTGAAGCTTTCTTT.

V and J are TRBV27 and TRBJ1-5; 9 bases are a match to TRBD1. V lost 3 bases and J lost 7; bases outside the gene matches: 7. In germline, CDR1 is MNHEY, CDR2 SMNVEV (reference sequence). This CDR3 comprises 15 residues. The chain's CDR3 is CASSLRQGERQPQHF. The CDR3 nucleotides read TGTGCCAGCAGTTTGCGACAGGGGGAAAGGCAGCCCCAGCATTTT.

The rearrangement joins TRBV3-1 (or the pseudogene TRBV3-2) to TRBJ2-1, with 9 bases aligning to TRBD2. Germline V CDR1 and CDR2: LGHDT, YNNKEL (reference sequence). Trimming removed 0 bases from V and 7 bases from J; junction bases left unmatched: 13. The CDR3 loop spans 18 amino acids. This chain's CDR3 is CASSQDALLAGRGNEQFF. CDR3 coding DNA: TGTGCCAGCAGCCAAGACGCCCTCCTAGCGGGGCGGGGGAATGAGCAGTTCTTC.

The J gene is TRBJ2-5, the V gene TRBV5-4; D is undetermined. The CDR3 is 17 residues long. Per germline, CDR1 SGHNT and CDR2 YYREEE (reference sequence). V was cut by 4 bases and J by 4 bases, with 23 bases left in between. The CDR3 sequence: CASSPPAVGSSRETQYF. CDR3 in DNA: TGTGCCAGCAGCCCGCCGGCAGTTGGGTCGAGTCGAGAGACCCAGTACTTC.

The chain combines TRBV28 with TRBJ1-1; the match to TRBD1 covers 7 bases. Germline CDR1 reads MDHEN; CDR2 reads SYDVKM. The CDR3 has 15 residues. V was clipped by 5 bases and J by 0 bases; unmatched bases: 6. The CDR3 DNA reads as TGTGCCAGCAGTGATTGGGACAGCATGAACACTGAAGCTTTCTTT. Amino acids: CASSDWDSMNTEAFF.

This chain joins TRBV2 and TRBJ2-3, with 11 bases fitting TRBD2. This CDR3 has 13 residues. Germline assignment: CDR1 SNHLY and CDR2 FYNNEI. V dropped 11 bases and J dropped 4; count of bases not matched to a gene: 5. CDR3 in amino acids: CAHTSGSADTQYF. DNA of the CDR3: TGTGCCCATACTAGCGGGAGTGCAGATACGCAGTATTTT.

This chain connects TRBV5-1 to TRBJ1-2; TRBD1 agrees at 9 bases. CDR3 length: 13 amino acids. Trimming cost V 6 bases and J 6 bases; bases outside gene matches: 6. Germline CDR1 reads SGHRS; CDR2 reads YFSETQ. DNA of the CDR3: TGCGCCAGCATGAAGGACAGGGGACATGGCTACACCTTC. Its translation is CASMKDRGHGYTF.

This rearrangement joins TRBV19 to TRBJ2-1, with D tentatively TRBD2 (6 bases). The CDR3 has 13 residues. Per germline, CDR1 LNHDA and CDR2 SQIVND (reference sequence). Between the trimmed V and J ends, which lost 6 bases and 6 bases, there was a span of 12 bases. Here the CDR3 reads CASRLTSFNEQFF. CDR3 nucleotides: TGTGCCAGTAGATTGACTAGTTTCAATGAGCAGTTCTTC.

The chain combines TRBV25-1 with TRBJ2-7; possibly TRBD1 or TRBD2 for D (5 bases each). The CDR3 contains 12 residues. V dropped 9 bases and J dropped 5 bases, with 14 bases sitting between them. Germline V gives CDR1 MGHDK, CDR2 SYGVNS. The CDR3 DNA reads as TGTGCCAGTCCCGAGAGGGGAGACGAGCAGTACTTC. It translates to CASPERGDEQYF.

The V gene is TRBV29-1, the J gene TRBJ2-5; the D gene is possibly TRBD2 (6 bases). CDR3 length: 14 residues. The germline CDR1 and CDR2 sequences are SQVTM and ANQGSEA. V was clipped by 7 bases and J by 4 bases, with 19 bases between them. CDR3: CSASAGPQRETQYF. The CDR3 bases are TGCAGCGCCTCGGCGGGACCCCAACGAGAGACCCAGTACTTC.

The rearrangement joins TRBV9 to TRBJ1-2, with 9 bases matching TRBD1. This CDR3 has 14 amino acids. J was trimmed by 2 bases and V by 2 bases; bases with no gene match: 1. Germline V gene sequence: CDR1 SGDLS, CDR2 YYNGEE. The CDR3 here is CASSVGTGNYGYTF. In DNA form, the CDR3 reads TGTGCCAGCAGCGTTGGGACAGGGAACTATGGCTACACCTTC.

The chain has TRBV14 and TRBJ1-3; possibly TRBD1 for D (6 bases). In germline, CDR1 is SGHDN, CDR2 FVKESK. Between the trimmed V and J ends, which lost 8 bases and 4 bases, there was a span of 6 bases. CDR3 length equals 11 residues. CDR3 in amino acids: CASDRGNTIYF. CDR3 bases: TGTGCCAGCGACAGGGGAAACACCATATATTTT.